These T cell receptor beta chains were read from a single sample in a study of blood T cells in healthy people across ages. TCRdb fed the 5' RACE reads into MiXCR, producing one record per CDR3 protein. The sample shows about 670,000 distinct CDR3 sequences, under 65% of them seen only once. The specimen sequenced was blood. These receptors originate from an elderly woman in good health. Both conserved end residues are part of each CDR3. A D gene is named only where the DNA matches it firmly. Some rows have no size entry. The others give once, few or many, or a class for an expanded clone.

CDR3nt	CDR3aa	abundance	v_gene	d_gene	j_gene
TGTGCCAGCAGCCCTCTTAGTACTAAGACAGGGTATAGTCAGCCCCAGCATTTT	CASSPLSTKTGYSQPQHF	many	TRBV7-8	TRBD1	TRBJ1-5
TGTGCCTGGGGGGGCGAAACAGCCAAAAACATTCAGTACTTC	CAWGGETAKNIQYF	NA	TRBV7-2	NA	TRBJ2-4
TGCAGTGCTAAGTTGCGAGGCGGGAAAGATACGCAGTATTTT	CSAKLRGGKDTQYF	NA	TRBV20-1	NA	TRBJ2-3
TGTGCCTCACAAGCAGAACCGCAAGAGACCCAGTACTTC	CASQAEPQETQYF	many	TRBV10-3	NA	TRBJ2-5
TGCGCCAGCAGCTTGCCGGGTAGCTCCTACAATGAGCAGTACTTC	CASSLPGSSYNEQYF	NA	TRBV5-1	NA	TRBJ2-7
TGCAGCGTTGAAGAGGGGACTAGCGGGAGGGCTCTCGACATTCAGTACTTC	CSVEEGTSGRALDIQYF	many	TRBV29-1	TRBD2	TRBJ2-4
TGCAGTGCTGGGGGGACTAGCGGGGGTGCGGTCTACGAGCAGTACTTC	CSAGGTSGGAVYEQYF	NA	TRBV20-1	TRBD2	TRBJ2-7
TGCAGTGCTAGGCACCAGAGGGGTGACCGGTTTTCGTACCAAGCTTTCTTT	CSARHQRGDRFSYQAFF	few	TRBV20-1	NA	TRBJ1-1
TGTGCCAGCAGCGTAGAACATGCAACAACCGGGGAGCTGTTTTTT	CASSVEHATTGELFF	many	TRBV9	NA	TRBJ2-2
TGTGCCAGCAGGGACCTAGGGCACGAAAAACTGTTTTTT	CASRDLGHEKLFF	NA	TRBV6-6	NA	TRBJ1-4
TGTGCCAGCAGCTTAGGTAGCGGGACACATGGCAATGAGCAGTTCTTC	CASSLGSGTHGNEQFF	NA	TRBV7-9	TRBD2	TRBJ2-1
TGTGCCAGCAATGAGGGGACCGGGACAGGGGCCAATGAGCAGTTCTTC	CASNEGTGTGANEQFF	once	TRBV6-6	TRBD1	TRBJ2-1
TGCAGTGCTAGAGTTGGGGGCGTTCAGTACTTC	CSARVGGVQYF	NA	TRBV20-1	NA	TRBJ2-4
TGTGCCAGCAGTTTAGGCCGGCTTATACAGGATTCACCCCTCCACTTT	CASSLGRLIQDSPLHF	many	TRBV12-3/TRBV12-4	NA	TRBJ1-6
TGTGCCATCAGTGTGGACAGACATCCTAACAATTCACCCCTCCACTTT	CAISVDRHPNNSPLHF	NA	TRBV10-3	NA	TRBJ1-6
TGCAGTGCTAGAGATGCAGCCGTAGATACGCAGTATTTT	CSARDAAVDTQYF	NA	TRBV20-1	NA	TRBJ2-3
TGTGCCAGCAGTTTATCCCCGGGGAGCAATGAGCAGTTCTTC	CASSLSPGSNEQFF	NA	TRBV28	NA	TRBJ2-1
TGTGCCAGCAGCTTAGAGTGGTTCCGGACTACTCATGTCAAGCAGTACTTC	CASSLEWFRTTHVKQYF	NA	TRBV7-6	NA	TRBJ2-7
TGTGCCATCGGACAGGGTGACAATCAGCCCCAGCATTTT	CAIGQGDNQPQHF	many	TRBV10-3	TRBD1	TRBJ1-5
TGTGCCGTCGGCGGAGGCTACGAGCAGTACTTC	CAVGGGYEQYF	few	TRBV10-3	NA	TRBJ2-7
TGTGCCACTGCCCAAGGTTTCTCCTACAATGAGCAGTTCTTC	CATAQGFSYNEQFF	once	TRBV19	NA	TRBJ2-1
TGCGCCAGCAGCTCAGGCGGCTCGGATACGCAGTATTTT	CASSSGGSDTQYF	NA	TRBV5-1	NA	TRBJ2-3
TGTGCCAGCAGCTTAACCGGGCCGCACAATGAGCAGTTCTTC	CASSLTGPHNEQFF	many	TRBV7-8	NA	TRBJ2-1
TGTGCCAGCAGTTTTGGGAATAGCCACTATGGCTACACCTTC	CASSFGNSHYGYTF	NA	TRBV27	NA	TRBJ1-2
TGCGCCAGCAGCCCCGGGACTAGCTCTAACACAGATACGCAGTATTTT	CASSPGTSSNTDTQYF	NA	TRBV5-1	TRBD2	TRBJ2-3
TGTGCCACCAGCAGTGAGAAGGGGCCTTCCTACAATGAGCAGTTCTTC	CATSSEKGPSYNEQFF	many	TRBV15	NA	TRBJ2-1
TGTGCCAGCAGTGACCCCGGACAAAATGAAAAACTGTTTTTT	CASSDPGQNEKLFF	few	TRBV6-2/TRBV6-3	NA	TRBJ1-4
TGTGCCAGCAGTGTCACTAGCGGGAGTAATGAGCAGTTCTTC	CASSVTSGSNEQFF	few	TRBV12-3/TRBV12-4	TRBD2	TRBJ2-1
TGTGCCAGCGCGGACGGGGAGAATCAGCCCCAGCATTTT	CASADGENQPQHF	NA	TRBV6-6	NA	TRBJ1-5
TGCAGTGCTAGAGATCTCTCGAGCGGTGGGGATACGCAGTATTTT	CSARDLSSGGDTQYF	many	TRBV20-1	NA	TRBJ2-3
TGTGCCAGCAGTGAGGGGGGGTCGTACAATGAGCAGTTCTTC	CASSEGGSYNEQFF	many	TRBV2	TRBD2	TRBJ2-1
TGTGCCAGCAGCTGGGACAGGCCACTAGCGGGGCATCTTGGGGGAAATGAGCAGTTCTTC	CASSWDRPLAGHLGGNEQFF	NA	TRBV7-2	TRBD2	TRBJ2-1
TGTGCCAGCTCACCGGAACAGGGTTCAATTCAGCCCCAGCATTTT	CASSPEQGSIQPQHF	NA	TRBV18	NA	TRBJ1-5
TGTGCCAGCAGCTTACGTCCAAGTACGCAGTATTTT	CASSLRPSTQYF	NA	TRBV13	NA	TRBJ2-3
TGCGCCAGCAGCTTGGTAGCTAGCGGGGACCCAAGCTCCTACAATGAGCAGTTCTTC	CASSLVASGDPSSYNEQFF	NA	TRBV5-1	TRBD2	TRBJ2-1
TGCAGTGCTAGAGATGTACAGAGGACCGGGGAGCTGTTTTTT	CSARDVQRTGELFF	few	TRBV20-1	NA	TRBJ2-2
TGTGCCAGCAGTTACCTCAGGACTAGCGGAAGGAAGGCAGATACGCAGTATTTT	CASSYLRTSGRKADTQYF	few	TRBV6-2/TRBV6-3	TRBD2	TRBJ2-3
TGCAGCGTTGTGGACAGCCTAAGGGGCGAGCAGTACTTC	CSVVDSLRGEQYF	many	TRBV29-1	NA	TRBJ2-7
TGTGCCAGCCTAATCCGGAATACGCAGTATTTT	CASLIRNTQYF	NA	TRBV6-1	NA	TRBJ2-3
TGCAGTGCTAGAGATCAGACTCTTCTTGCGGAAAAACTGTTTTTT	CSARDQTLLAEKLFF	NA	TRBV20-1	NA	TRBJ1-4
TGCGCCAGCAGCCAAGAGGGGGTTGGCACTGAAGCTTTCTTT	CASSQEGVGTEAFF	NA	TRBV4-1	NA	TRBJ1-1
TGTGCCAGCAGCTTAGTCGGCGGGAGGGCCGGTACGCAGTATTTT	CASSLVGGRAGTQYF	NA	TRBV7-8	TRBD2	TRBJ2-3
TGCGCCAGCAGCTTGGGGCGGGCCCGTTACACAGATACGCAGTATTTT	CASSLGRARYTDTQYF	NA	TRBV5-1	NA	TRBJ2-3
TGTGCCAGCAGCTTAAGCCTAGCACAAGAGACCCAGTACTTC	CASSLSLAQETQYF	NA	TRBV7-8	NA	TRBJ2-5
TGTGCCAGCAGGAAGGGACAGGCCAAAGAGACCCAGTACTTC	CASRKGQAKETQYF	NA	TRBV25-1	TRBD1	TRBJ2-5
TGTGCCAGCAGCGGGCGGTACTCCTACGAGCAGTACTTC	CASSGRYSYEQYF	once	TRBV9	NA	TRBJ2-7
TGCGCCAGCAGCCCCACCCGGGACTACACCCTCAATGAGCAGTTCTTC	CASSPTRDYTLNEQFF	NA	TRBV5-1	TRBD2	TRBJ2-1
TGTGCCACCAGCAGAGAACAGCAAGAGACCCAGTACTTC	CATSREQQETQYF	NA	TRBV15	NA	TRBJ2-5
TGTGCCAGCAGCGGAACAGGAGGAAAAGCTTTCTTT	CASSGTGGKAFF	NA	TRBV6-2/TRBV6-3	NA	TRBJ1-1
TGTGCCAGCAGTTACGGGCAGTTAGCCAAAAACATTCAGTACTTC	CASSYGQLAKNIQYF	NA	TRBV6-2/TRBV6-3	NA	TRBJ2-4
TGCAGTGCTTACGAACTAGCGGGAGTAACAGATACGCAGTATTTT	CSAYELAGVTDTQYF	few	TRBV20-1	TRBD2	TRBJ2-3
TGCAGTGCTAGAAGGACTAGCGGGAGTTTCCATGAGCAGTACTTC	CSARRTSGSFHEQYF	NA	TRBV20-1	TRBD2	TRBJ2-5
TGTGCCAGCAGCAGGGACCCCACAGATACGCAGTATTTT	CASSRDPTDTQYF	NA	TRBV12-3/TRBV12-4	NA	TRBJ2-3
TGCAGCGTTGTCTTGGACCCAGTTGACTACGAGCAGTACTTC	CSVVLDPVDYEQYF	NA	TRBV29-1	NA	TRBJ2-7
TGTGCCAGCAGCGAGACTAGCGGCTTGGAGCAGTTCTTC	CASSETSGLEQFF	NA	TRBV25-1	TRBD2	TRBJ2-1
TGTGCCAGCAGTCTATCGGGGACAGGGTCTGAAGCTTTCTTT	CASSLSGTGSEAFF	few	TRBV6-6	TRBD1	TRBJ1-1
TGTGCCAGCAGTTACTGGGGATCCCCCCCAGAGACCCAGTACTTC	CASSYWGSPPETQYF	few	TRBV6-5	NA	TRBJ2-5
TGTGCCACCCAACCGGGACCCTGGAACACTGAAGCTTTCTTT	CATQPGPWNTEAFF	NA	TRBV27	NA	TRBJ1-1
TGTGCCAGCATTTATGAGAGAGCGCGCAATGAGCAGTTCTTC	CASIYERARNEQFF	many	TRBV2	NA	TRBJ2-1